This TCR beta chain was sequenced in a study of regulatory dendritic cells for organ transplantation (dated by TCRdb to about 2017). Regarding the research as a whole: To make regulatory dendritic cells, monocytes were cultured with vitamin D3 on days 0 and 4 and with IL-10 on day 4. On day 6, LPS was added to the DC cultures so that the response of the DCs to a potent maturation-inducing agent could be evaluated. TCRbeta repertoires were sequenced from sorted naive and memory CD4+ and CD8+ T cells before and after allostimulation with regulatory or mature dendritic cells. Broad study findings and their caveats: Highly diverse repertoires were observed in naive CD4+ and CD8+ T cells, whereas lower diversity was observed in memory cells, and the most oligoclonal repertoires were found in memory CD8+ cells. In both subjects, allostimulation led to expansion of memory CD8+ clones, though the expansion induced by regulatory dendritic cells appeared to be more limited than that induced by mature dendritic cells. Only a couple of subjects were sequenced, and considerable between-individual heterogeneity in the alloreactive memory CD8+ T cell pool was noted by the authors. Of the resting subsets, memory CD8+ T cells had the largest number of alloreactive TCR clonotypes.

As regards this clone: There is no known antigen for this receptor. Base qualities are not at hand, and no much larger clone is one base apart.

CDR1 LNHDA and CDR2 SQIVND were looked up in the germline V gene (reference sequence). Relative to germline, V is missing 9 bases and J is missing 8 bases, with 8 bases of the junction outside any gene match. From the cysteine up to the phenylalanine, the CDR3 has a length of 12 residues. The retained sequence is limited to the CDR3, 36 bases, with the frame set at the first base. Multiplexed two-step PCR with Vbeta-specific forward primers and Jbeta-specific reverse primers was used to amplify TCRbeta CDR3 regions. The TCRbeta libraries were sequenced on an Illumina instrument via the immunoSEQ service. Under the source paper's analysis protocol: IMGT annotation was used to assign V, D and J genes, and synthetic CDR3 analogues were used to correct counts for multiplex PCR bias. In the immunoSEQ Analyzer, repertoire clonality was calculated as one minus the normalized Shannon entropy. Whether a clone counted as expanded was decided by Fisher's exact test with Benjamini-Hochberg false discovery rate control and a two-tailed cutoff of P<0.01. TCRdb took over this immuneACCESS table, retaining in-frame rearrangements with V and J assigned. Such tables are incomplete; in checked studies, under half of the missing clones stem from an unresolved V gene, and the remainder is unexplained. The DNA was the basis for D and trimming; V, J and clone size are from that table. This sample is represented by about 4,400 clones; about two thirds of them were singletons. Approximately 25% of the sample rests with the top ten.

Sorted T cell subsets were CFSE-labeled and co-cultured for around five days with allogeneic regulatory or mature dendritic cells at a 1:10 DC:T ratio. Naive T cells were sorted as CD45RA+ and memory T cells as CD45RO+ CD4+ or CD8+ cells by FACS. T cells for TCR sequencing came from two healthy control subjects. The Qiagen DNeasy Blood & Tissue Kit was used for extraction of genomic DNA. This TCR was sampled from a human donor in good health. Rearrangement joined TRBV19 to TRBJ1-1, with 8 middle bases fitting TRBD1. Sequencing was done on a sample of memory CD8+ T cells from blood cultured with dendritic cells. Explained via the paper, the cell subset or site label denotes: CD45RO+ memory T cells. The sequence in DNA is TGTGCCAGCTTCGACAGGGGTTACGAAGCTTTCTTT. Translation gives CASFDRGYEAFF.